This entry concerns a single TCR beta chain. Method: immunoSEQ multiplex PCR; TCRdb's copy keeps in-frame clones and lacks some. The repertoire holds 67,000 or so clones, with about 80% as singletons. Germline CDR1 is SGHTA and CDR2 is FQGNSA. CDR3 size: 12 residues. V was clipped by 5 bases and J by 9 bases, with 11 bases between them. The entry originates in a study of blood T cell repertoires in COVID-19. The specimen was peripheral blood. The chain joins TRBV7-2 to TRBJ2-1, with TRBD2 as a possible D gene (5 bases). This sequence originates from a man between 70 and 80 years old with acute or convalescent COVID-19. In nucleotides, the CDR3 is TGTGCCAGCAGCCCATTCGCGGGTGAGCAGTTCTTC. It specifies CASSPFAGEQFF.